This TCR beta chain was sequenced during a study of blood T cell repertoires in COVID-19. The wider study: Collection of acute and convalescent COVID-19 samples took place in the United States, Italy and Spain. The cDNA or gDNA used as material had been derived from T cells, B-cell-depleted T cells, or PBMCs.

In the authors' workflow: Estimated nucleated cell counts came from reference gene primer amplification. Repertoires were generated with immunoSEQ multiplex PCR, while TCRdb's copy carries only in-frame clones and drops some. The V and J calls and clone size were taken over from that table, and D and trimming were inferred from the DNA. This sample yields under 300,000 clones, of which over 80% are seen a single time; 1.5% belongs to the top ten. Worth noting for this clone: Other DNA sequences in the sample encode the same CDR3.

Germline-derived CDR1 and CDR2 are MDHEN and SYDVKM. This CDR3 has 14 amino acids. Trimming stripped 2 bases from V and 0 bases from J, with 7 bases between. The clonotype was recovered from a woman in her forties who had recovered from COVID-19. The rearrangement joins TRBV28 to TRBJ1-1, with a weak D call TRBD1 (6 bases). The sequencing input was peripheral blood. The CDR3 spells CASSLGQLNTEAFF. CDR3 DNA sequence: TGTGCCAGCAGTTTAGGACAGTTGAACACTGAAGCTTTCTTT. The full variable domain, with the rest looked up from reference TRBV28 and TRBJ1-1, is DVKVTQSSRYLVKRTGEKVFLECVQDMDHENMFWYRQDPGLGLRLIYFSYDVKMKEKGDIPEGYSVSREKKERFSLILESASTNQTSMYLCASSLGQLNTEAFFGQGTRLTVV.